Listed below are T cell receptor beta chains from one sample, sequenced in a study of blood T cell repertoires in COVID-19. Sequencing used immunoSEQ multiplex PCR; TCRdb keeps in-frame clones, though not all of them. The data show roughly 87,000 clones, roughly 78% seen once. Sequences were obtained from peripheral blood. These receptor sequences come from a woman of 80 years or more with acute or convalescent COVID-19. CDR3s include the opening cysteine and the closing phenylalanine or tryptophan. Fields, in order: J gene, V gene, clone size, D gene, CDR3 protein, CDR3 DNA. D genes are given only for firm matches. Size values are once, few and many counts, or a class for expanded clones, and some rows have none.

>TRBJ1-5|TRBV20-1|-|-
CSASLRGMGNQPQHF
TGCAGTGCTAGTTTGAGGGGGATGGGCAATCAGCCCCAGCATTTT
>TRBJ2-3|TRBV6-5|-|TRBD1
CASTNRGRGTDTQYF
TGTGCCAGCACTAACAGGGGACGGGGCACAGATACGCAGTATTTT
>TRBJ1-6|TRBV12-3/TRBV12-4|-|TRBD1
CASSTDRGSPLHF
TGTGCCAGCAGTACGGACAGGGGCTCACCCCTCCACTTT
>TRBJ1-5|TRBV28|-|-
CASSLFSGDNQPQHF
TGTGCCAGCAGTTTATTTAGTGGAGACAATCAGCCCCAGCATTTT
>TRBJ2-5|TRBV2|-|-
CASSAVETQYF
TGTGCCAGCAGTGCTGTAGAGACCCAGTACTTC
>TRBJ2-1|TRBV18|-|-
CASSPSGRTSSYNEQFF
TGTGCCAGCTCACCATCAGGGCGGACGAGCTCCTACAATGAGCAGTTCTTC
>TRBJ2-3|TRBV6-1|-|-
CASSRDKTTDTQYF
TGTGCCAGCAGTCGGGACAAAACCACGGATACGCAGTATTTT
>TRBJ2-7|TRBV6-2/TRBV6-3|-|-
CASSYAHGTSYRQYF
TGTGCCAGCAGTTACGCTCATGGGACAAGCTACCGGCAGTACTTC
>TRBJ2-7|TRBV6-6|few|-
CASTLQGGEQYF
TGTGCCAGCACCCTACAGGGCGGAGAGCAGTACTTC
>TRBJ2-6|TRBV5-1|-|TRBD1
CASSRTGTGPLSGANVLTF
TGCGCCAGCAGCCGTACCGGGACAGGGCCCCTCTCTGGGGCCAACGTCCTGACTTTC
>TRBJ1-1|TRBV9|-|-
CASSLSPNTEAFF
TGTGCCAGCAGCCTATCACCGAACACTGAAGCTTTCTTT
>TRBJ1-2|TRBV7-3|-|-
CASSLTANYGYTF
TGTGCCAGCAGCTTAACCGCTAACTATGGCTACACCTTC
>TRBJ1-1|TRBV6-4|few|TRBD1
CASSDWTGEAFF
TGTGCCAGCAGCGATTGGACAGGGGAAGCTTTCTTT
>TRBJ1-6|TRBV19|once|TRBD1
CASSKPTGENSPLHF
TGTGCCAGTAGTAAACCGACAGGGGAGAACTCACCCCTCCACTTT
>TRBJ1-1|TRBV9|-|TRBD1
CASSPRRQGGPEAFF
TGTGCCAGCAGCCCCCGACGACAGGGAGGCCCTGAAGCTTTCTTT
>TRBJ2-1|TRBV21-1|-|-
CASSNFPSNEQFF
TGTGCCAGCAGCAATTTCCCCTCCAATGAGCAGTTCTTC
>TRBJ2-3|TRBV20-1|-|TRBD2
CSASPLLAGGDVISSTDTQYF
TGCAGTGCTAGTCCTCTCCTAGCGGGGGGGGACGTTATTTCTAGCACAGATACGCAGTATTTT
>TRBJ2-7|TRBV19|-|-
CASSIILGGDYEQYF
TGTGCCAGTAGTATCATCCTGGGGGGAGACTACGAGCAGTACTTC
>TRBJ2-1|TRBV19|-|-
CASSINARGGHYNEQFF
TGTGCCAGTAGTATAAACGCCCGCGGGGGACATTACAATGAGCAGTTCTTC
>TRBJ2-2|TRBV15|-|TRBD1
CATSSRTGVGTGELFF
TGTGCCACCAGCAGTCGCACAGGGGTTGGGACCGGGGAGCTGTTTTTT
>TRBJ1-5|TRBV4-3|few|-
CASSQFESNQPQHF
TGCGCCAGCAGCCAATTCGAGAGCAATCAGCCCCAGCATTTT